Included here is one T cell receptor beta chain sequence, with context. Its antigen remains unidentified. This entry comes from a study of T cell responses to AZD1222 COVID-19 vaccine. Broader study findings: The peak T cell response came first, and repertoires were sampled only after it. Nearly half of spike-specific TCRs reportedly target unmutated variant regions. Spike-specific TCR breadth and depth grew following two AZD1222 doses. Clonal diversity was possibly underestimated, and white British individuals and females predominated among donors.

Only in-frame clones appear in the TCRdb table, and some are missing; sequencing was by immunoSEQ multiplex PCR. The repertoire holds about 92,000 clones, with 65% to 90% as singletons. This receptor was identified in an adult in good health. This sample comprised peripheral blood, obtained on day 0 of AZD1222 vaccination.

CDR3 coding DNA: TGTGCCAGCAGCACCCCTAGGGGGACCTACGAGCAGTACTTC. Translated: CASSTPRGTYEQYF. V gene TRBV28 combines with J gene TRBJ2-7; a weak D match, TRBD1 (6 bases). V was cut by 6 bases and J by 2 bases, with 14 bases left in between. Germline V gene sequence: CDR1 MDHEN, CDR2 SYDVKM. The length of the CDR3 is 14 residues. The full variable domain, its missing parts supplied by reference TRBV28 and TRBJ2-7, is DVKVTQSSRYLVKRTGEKVFLECVQDMDHENMFWYRQDPGLGLRLIYFSYDVKMKEKGDIPEGYSVSREKKERFSLILESASTNQTSMYLCASSTPRGTYEQYFGPGTRLTVT.